What follows are 30 T cell receptor beta chains derived from one specimen sequenced in a study of blood T cell repertoires in COVID-19 (dated by TCRdb to the early 2020s). The library came from the immunoSEQ multiplex PCR assay. What TCRdb holds here is the immuneACCESS table cut down to in-frame rearrangements. Part of the clones is not present; checked against another copy, under half of the missing clones reflect an unresolved V gene, and the others are unexplained. The table for this sample lists 250,000 to 350,000 clones; around nine tenths of them were counted only once. The ten biggest clones cover 0.94% of the sample. Sequencing input: peripheral blood. The receptors derive from a woman between 40 and 50 years old who had recovered from COVID-19.

This chain connects TRBV9 to TRBJ2-7; TRBD1 matches at 10 bases. CDR1 and CDR2 from the germline V gene are SGDLS and YYNGEE. With V trimmed by 5 bases and J by 7 bases, 15 bases remained unmatched. The CDR3 runs 16 residues. This chain's CDR3 is CASSANPGTGVAEQYF. The CDR3 nucleotides are TGTGCCAGCAGTGCTAATCCCGGGACAGGGGTTGCGGAGCAGTACTTC.

The CDR3 nucleotides are TGCAGCGTTTCCGGGACAGGGACGGATCAGCCCCAGCATTTT. It codes for CSVSGTGTDQPQHF. This rearrangement joins TRBV29-1 to TRBJ1-5; 9 nucleotides agree with TRBD1. V was clipped by 5 bases and J by 5 bases; unmatched bases: 7. This CDR3 spans 14 amino acids. CDR1 SQVTM and CDR2 ANQGSEA come from the germline V gene. Complete variable domain (other parts from reference TRBV29-1 and TRBJ1-5): SAVISQKPSRDICQRGTSLTIQCQVDSQVTMMFWYRQQPGQSLTLIATANQGSEATYESGFVIDKFPISRPNLTFSTLTVSNMSPEDSSIYLCSVSGTGTDQPQHFGDGTRLSIL.

The chain uses TRBV5-1 and TRBJ1-2; weak D call: TRBD1 (6 bases). The CDR3 covers 14 residues. The V gene's germline CDR1 is SGHRS and CDR2 YFSETQ. Trimming stripped 2 bases from V and 4 bases from J, with 12 bases between. Here the CDR3 DNA reads TGCGCCAGCAGCTTACAGGGTCCGGCCTATGGCTACACCTTC. This gives the protein CASSLQGPAYGYTF. The full variable domain, completed using reference TRBV5-1 and TRBJ1-2, is KAGVTQTPRYLIKTRGQQVTLSCSPISGHRSVSWYQQTPGQGLQFLFEYFSETQRNKGNFPGRFSGRQFSNSRSEMNVSTLELGDSALYLCASSLQGPAYGYTFGSGTRLTVV.

The CDR3, as DNA: TGTGCCAGCAGCTTGCGAGGCGGGGTTGAATGGGAAGAGACCCAGTACTTC. It yields the protein CASSLRGGVEWEETQYF. The chain links TRBV5-6 to TRBJ2-5, with a weak D call TRBD2 (6 bases). The CDR3 is 17 amino acids. V lost 1 base and J lost 3, with 19 bases in between. Germline assignment: CDR1 SGHDT and CDR2 YYEEEE.

The chain has TRBV28 and TRBJ2-1, with a possible D match to TRBD1 (5 bases). Trimming left V 7 bases short and J 3 bases short, with 13 bases between. CDR3 length: 14 amino acids. Germline V gene data show CDR1 as MDHEN and CDR2 as SYDVKM. The CDR3 DNA is TGTGCCAGCACCCGCAGGGCAATCTACAATGAGCAGTTCTTC. Protein sequence: CASTRRAIYNEQFF. Looking up the rest from reference TRBV28 and TRBJ2-1 gives the full variable domain: DVKVTQSSRYLVKRTGEKVFLECVQDMDHENMFWYRQDPGLGLRLIYFSYDVKMKEKGDIPEGYSVSREKKERFSLILESASTNQTSMYLCASTRRAIYNEQFFGPGTRLTVL.

This chain joins TRBV5-1 and TRBJ2-2, with D perhaps matching TRBD1 (7 bases). The V gene lost 4 bases and the J gene lost 4 bases, with 20 bases spanning the gap. This CDR3 is 17 amino acids long. Germline CDR1 is SGHRS and CDR2 is YFSETQ. CDR3: CASSPQAGQITTGELFF. CDR3 DNA sequence: TGCGCCAGCAGCCCACAGGCGGGACAGATTACCACCGGGGAGCTGTTTTTT.

In this sample, this clone turned up a few times. DNA for the CDR3: TGTGCCAGCGGGAGGGCTGGAAACACCATATATTTT. Translated: CASGRAGNTIYF. The rearrangement uses TRBV3-1 (or the pseudogene TRBV3-2) and TRBJ1-3, with D unresolved. CDR1 LGHDT and CDR2 YNNKEL come from the germline V gene (reference sequence). V was cut by 8 bases and J by 2 bases, with 7 bases left in between. This CDR3 is built from 12 residues.

V gene TRBV30 combines with J gene TRBJ2-2; 10 bases match TRBD1. The CDR3 totals 14 residues. The J segment lost 4 bases and the V segment lost 4 bases, leaving 3 bases of the junction unmatched. In germline, CDR1 is GTSNPN, CDR2 SVGIG (reference sequence). CDR3 DNA: TGTGCCTGGACTTGGACAGGGGGCACCGGGGAGCTGTTTTTT. Its protein product is CAWTWTGGTGELFF. Together with reference TRBV30 and TRBJ2-2, the CDR3 gives the full variable domain: SQTIHQWPATLVQPVGSPLSLECTVEGTSNPNLYWYRQAAGRGLQLLFYSVGIGQISSEVPQNLSASRPQDRQFILSSKKLLLSDSGFYLCAWTWTGGTGELFFGEGSRLTVL.

V gene TRBV5-1 combines with J gene TRBJ2-5; 8 nucleotides agree with TRBD2. V shed 2 bases and J 1 base; nucleotides not matched to a gene: 13. The CDR3 sequence is 18 residues long. Germline V gene lookup returns CDR1 SGHRS and CDR2 YFSETQ. In nucleotides, the CDR3 is TGCGCCAGCAGCTTACCTAGCAGGGACGGGGGGGCCCAAGAGACCCAGTACTTC. This encodes CASSLPSRDGGAQETQYF.

V usage is TRBV6-5 and J usage is TRBJ2-7; D is uncertain. Trimming cost V 6 bases and J 2 bases, with 17 bases left between them. The CDR3 consists of 15 residues. In germline, CDR1 is MNHEY, CDR2 SVGAGI. The CDR3 spells CASRTLAAATYEQYF. CDR3 coding DNA: TGTGCCAGCAGGACCTTGGCGGCCGCAACCTACGAGCAGTACTTC.

This rearrangement joins TRBV5-4 to TRBJ2-1; perhaps TRBD1 as D (6 bases). There are 15 residues in the CDR3. CDR1 is SGHNT and CDR2 is YYREEE in the germline V gene (reference sequence). V was clipped by 3 bases and J by 6 bases, with 16 bases between them. In nucleotides, the CDR3 is TGTGCCAGCAGCTACTTCACAGGGTATGGCAATGAGCAGTTCTTC. Translated: CASSYFTGYGNEQFF.

This clone was counted between two and nine times. This chain connects TRBV28 to TRBJ1-4; TRBD1 is a possible D gene (6 bases). Germline values: CDR1 MDHEN, CDR2 SYDVKM. V lost 6 bases and J 0 bases, leaving 23 bases between the germline ends. This CDR3 is 19 amino acids long. The CDR3 DNA reads TGTGCCAGCAGCACCCTACAGGGTATCATTTTAGCAACTAATGAAAAACTGTTTTTT. Translated: CASSTLQGIILATNEKLFF.

CDR3 region: CASSPTGIGEAFF. CDR3 bases: TGTGCCAGCAGTCCGACAGGAATCGGTGAAGCTTTCTTT. V and J are TRBV6-5 and TRBJ1-1; possibly TRBD1 for D (6 bases). The CDR3 spans 13 residues. Looked up from germline, CDR1 is MNHEY and CDR2 is SVGAGI. The V and J ends lost 5 bases and 7 bases respectively, with 14 bases between them.

V is TRBV6-5 and J is TRBJ2-3; tentative D call: TRBD2 (6 bases). The germline V gene has CDR1 MNHEY and CDR2 SVGAGI. Trimming shortened V by 5 bases and J by 5 bases, and 11 bases separated the two germline ends. The CDR3 consists of 13 residues. DNA of the CDR3: TGTGCCAGCAGTAAGCCCGGGGGAGATACGCAGTATTTT. This codes for CASSKPGGDTQYF.

The V call is TRBV5-1, the J call TRBJ1-4, with D perhaps TRBD1 (5 bases). Germline V gene sequence: CDR1 SGHRS, CDR2 YFSETQ. Trimming cost V 4 bases and J 11 bases, with 21 bases left between them. The CDR3 is 15 residues long. CDR3 bases: TGCGCCAGCAGCCCGGGGGGGACCGCTAGAAAGAAACTGTTTTTT. This codes for CASSPGGTARKKLFF.

This sequence joins TRBV7-9 and TRBJ1-5; D perhaps matches TRBD1 (5 bases). V lost 4 bases, J lost 2 bases, and 12 bases lay in between. There are 15 residues in the CDR3. In germline, CDR1 is SEHNR, CDR2 FQNEAQ (reference sequence). The chain's CDR3 is CASSSGGFGNQPQHF. In DNA, the CDR3 is TGTGCCAGCAGCTCCGGGGGGTTTGGCAATCAGCCCCAGCATTTT.

In its sample, this clone was seen a few times. V usage is TRBV9 and J usage is TRBJ2-2, with 11 bases matching TRBD2. V lost 0 bases and J lost 4; bases outside the gene matches: 2. Looked up from germline, CDR1 is SGDLS and CDR2 is YYNGEE. The CDR3 has 16 amino acids. CDR3: CASSVELAGGTGELFF. As DNA, the CDR3 is TGTGCCAGCAGCGTAGAGCTAGCGGGAGGCACCGGGGAGCTGTTTTTT.

This clone was observed once. The chain employs TRBV28 and TRBJ2-1, with a weak D call TRBD2 (6 bases). The CDR3 covers 13 residues. Germline-derived CDR1 and CDR2 are MDHEN and SYDVKM. V dropped 3 bases and J dropped 5 bases, with 8 bases sitting between them. The CDR3 protein is CASSLDYHNEQFF. The DNA of the CDR3 is TGTGCCAGCAGTTTGGACTACCACAATGAGCAGTTCTTC.

V usage is TRBV5-1 and J usage is TRBJ2-1, with D maybe TRBD2 (6 bases). Germline V gene data show CDR1 as SGHRS and CDR2 as YFSETQ. The CDR3 spans 19 residues. V was clipped by 0 bases and J by 1 base, with 20 bases between them. The CDR3 region has the DNA TGCGCCAGCAGCTTGGTTGTCGGAGGTTGGGAGGCGTCCTACAATGAGCAGTTCTTC. Translating it yields CASSLVVGGWEASYNEQFF. Using reference TRBV5-1 and TRBJ2-1 for the parts outside the CDR3, the full variable domain is KAGVTQTPRYLIKTRGQQVTLSCSPISGHRSVSWYQQTPGQGLQFLFEYFSETQRNKGNFPGRFSGRQFSNSRSEMNVSTLELGDSALYLCASSLVVGGWEASYNEQFFGPGTRLTVL.

V usage is TRBV5-3 and J usage is TRBJ1-2; 8 positions match TRBD1. TRBV5-3 is reported as an ORF; its role is uncertain. The V and J ends lost 4 bases and 6 bases, in that order; junction bases with no gene match: 11. The CDR3 sequence is 15 residues long. The CDR3 nucleotides read TGTGCCAGAAGCGGAAAAGGACAGGGAAGTGATGGCTACACCTTC. It specifies CARSGKGQGSDGYTF.

The chain joins TRBV4-2 to TRBJ1-6; the D gene is possibly TRBD1 (6 bases). Deletions cut 0 bases from V and 5 bases from J, with 20 bases between. Germline V CDR1 and CDR2: LGHNA, YNFKEQ. The CDR3 totals 19 residues. The CDR3 sequence is CASSQDRGYRERDNSPLHF. CDR3 in DNA: TGTGCCAGCAGCCAAGATCGAGGGTACAGGGAGAGGGATAATTCACCCCTCCACTTT.

This clone has a handful of counts. CDR3 nucleotide sequence: TGTGCCAGCCTCCGGGGGGTAATATCTTCACCCCTCCACTTT. Translation gives CASLRGVISSPLHF. This chain connects TRBV28 to TRBJ1-6, with D maybe TRBD1 (5 bases). In germline, CDR1 is MDHEN, CDR2 SYDVKM. This CDR3 has 14 residues. Trimming left V 8 bases short and J 9 bases short, with 17 bases between.

Worth noting for this clone: Additional DNA sequences in this sample encode the identical CDR3. The chain couples TRBV10-1 to TRBJ1-1; 11 positions match TRBD1. The CDR3 contains 13 residues. V dropped 6 bases and J dropped 5; count of bases not matched to a gene: 2. Germline V lookup: CDR1 WNHNN, CDR2 SYGVQD (reference sequence). CDR3 DNA: TGCGCCAGCAGCGGACAGGGGGCGACTGAAGCTTTCTTT. It translates to CASSGQGATEAFF.

This clone appeared once. The V and J genes are TRBV7-6 and TRBJ1-4; no definite D call. Trimming shortened V by 3 bases and J by 5 bases, and 13 bases separated the two germline ends. The CDR3 length is 15 residues. The germline V gene encodes CDR1 SGHVS and CDR2 FNYEAQ. CDR3 in DNA: TGTGCCAGCAGCTTGGGCTTGGTAGGAAATGAAAAACTGTTTTTT. Translated: CASSLGLVGNEKLFF.

The rearrangement joins TRBV7-9 to TRBJ2-2; 8 nucleotides agree with TRBD1. V dropped 5 bases and J dropped 5; count of bases not matched to a gene: 10. Germline CDR1 SEHNR, CDR2 FQNEAQ (reference sequence). The CDR3 is 16 residues long. The CDR3 DNA is TGTGCCAGCAGCCCGTTGGGACAGGAGATTACCGGGGAGCTGTTTTTT. Translating gives CASSPLGQEITGELFF.

This sequence joins TRBV30 and TRBJ1-2; D is undetermined. CDR1 and CDR2 from the germline V gene are GTSNPN and SVGIG (reference sequence). V lost 2 bases to trimming and J lost 2 bases, with 6 bases between them. The CDR3 contains 12 residues. The CDR3, as DNA: TGTGCCTGGAGTCCGGGGAACTATGGCTACACCTTC. The encoded protein is CAWSPGNYGYTF.

The chain employs TRBV19 and TRBJ1-5; D is uncertain. There are 14 residues in the CDR3. The germline gives CDR1 LNHDA, CDR2 SQIVND (reference sequence). The germline V and J ends were trimmed by 5 bases and 0 bases, with 8 bases remaining between them. CDR3 amino acids: CASSWESSNQPQHF. CDR3 DNA: TGTGCCAGTAGTTGGGAGTCTAGCAATCAGCCCCAGCATTTT.

Only one count was recorded for this clone. CDR3 coding DNA: TGCGCCAGCAACCCGAGCGCGAACACCGGGGAGCTGTTTTTT. This translates into CASNPSANTGELFF. V and J are TRBV10-2 and TRBJ2-2; D remains unclear. CDR3 length: 14 amino acids. From germline, CDR1 is WSHSY and CDR2 SAAADI. The V end lost 7 bases, the J end lost 0 bases, and 9 bases lay between the germline ends.

CDR3 residues: CASSYWGQGLGELFF. The CDR3 DNA reads as TGTGCCAGCAGTTACTGGGGACAGGGGCTCGGGGAGCTGTTTTTT. The rearrangement joins TRBV6-5 to TRBJ2-2; 10 nucleotides agree with TRBD1. V shed 1 base and J 7 bases; nucleotides not matched to a gene: 3. The germline CDR1 and CDR2 sequences are MNHEY and SVGAGI. The CDR3 covers 15 residues.

V is TRBV19 and J is TRBJ1-3, with D unresolved. The V gene's germline CDR1 is LNHDA and CDR2 SQIVND (reference sequence). V gave up 5 bases and J gave up 0 bases, with 8 bases separating them. The CDR3 length is 14 residues. The chain's CDR3 is CASSVQNSGNTIYF. CDR3 DNA: TGTGCCAGTAGTGTACAGAACTCTGGAAACACCATATATTTT.